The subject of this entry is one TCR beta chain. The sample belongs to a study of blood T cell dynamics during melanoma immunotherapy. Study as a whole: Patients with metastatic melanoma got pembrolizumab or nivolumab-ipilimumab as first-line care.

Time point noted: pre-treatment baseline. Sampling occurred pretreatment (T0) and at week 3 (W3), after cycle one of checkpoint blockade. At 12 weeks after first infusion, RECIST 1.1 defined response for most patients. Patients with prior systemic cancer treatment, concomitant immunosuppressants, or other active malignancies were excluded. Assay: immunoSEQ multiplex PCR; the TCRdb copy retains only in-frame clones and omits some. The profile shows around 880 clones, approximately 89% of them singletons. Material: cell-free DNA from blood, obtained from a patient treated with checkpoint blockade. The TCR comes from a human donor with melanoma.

Written as DNA, the CDR3 is TGTGCCAGCAGTGAAGACGCTAGCGGGAGCAACGAGCAGTACTTC. This encodes CASSEDASGSNEQYF. J is TRBJ2-7 and V is TRBV6-1; 10 positions match TRBD2. Per the germline V gene, CDR1 is MNHNS and CDR2 is SASEGT. V lost 1 base to trimming and J lost 5 bases; unmatched junction nucleotides: 5. CDR3 length: 15 residues.